The rows below give T cell receptor beta chains drawn from one sample of a study of tumor-infiltrating lymphocytes in primary liver carcinoma. TCRdb used MiXCR to reprocess the multiplex PCR reads, holding one entry per CDR3 protein. The repertoire has about 99,000 distinct CDR3 sequences, roughly 69% of them found once; the top ten carry roughly 10%. Sequences were obtained from liver tumor tissue from sampling region 5. These receptors all stem from a woman aged 60-70 years with primary liver carcinoma and hepatitis B virus infection. Each CDR3 is given with its conserved first and last residue. The D gene is left open where the match is weak. For some rows the clone size is stated as once, few or many, or as a class when expanded; others skip it.

d_gene	v_gene	j_gene	abundance	CDR3nt	CDR3aa
TRBD1	TRBV14	TRBJ1-5	many	TGTGCCAGCAGCCAAATACCATTGGGGGACAGGGGGCCACATCAGCCCCAGCATTTT	CASSQIPLGDRGPHQPQHF
NA	TRBV6-1	TRBJ1-2	NA	TGTGCCACCCCGGTGAGGGCAGGGAGGCAAGCTAACTATGACTACACCTTC	CATPVRAGRQANYDYTF
NA	TRBV11-2	TRBJ2-5	NA	TGTGCCAGCAGCCCCCCGCGGGGTGAAGAGACCCAGTACTTC	CASSPPRGEETQYF
TRBD1	TRBV11-2	TRBJ1-3	NA	TGTGCCAGCAGCTCACGCCCGGACAGGGGAGTGTACTCTGGTAACACCTTATATTTT	CASSSRPDRGVYSGNTLYF
TRBD2	TRBV29-1	TRBJ2-3	NA	TGCAGCGTGCCGAGGCGGGGGATCACAGATACGCAGTATTTT	CSVPRRGITDTQYF
TRBD2	TRBV7-9	TRBJ2-1	NA	TGTGCCAGCATCTTAGGTGGGCGCGGGGGCTCCTACAATGAGCAGTTCTTC	CASILGGRGGSYNEQFF
NA	TRBV10-3	TRBJ1-1	many	TGTGCCACCAGGACGGAGGGTTACACTGAAGCTTTCTTT	CATRTEGYTEAFF
NA	TRBV7-9	TRBJ2-2	many	TGTGCCAGCAGCTCGAAATTCCAGGGGTTCAACACCGGGGAGCTGTTTTTT	CASSSKFQGFNTGELFF
NA	TRBV4-2	TRBJ2-2	NA	TGTGCCTGCAGCCAAGAAAGGAGGACTGGGGAGCTGTTTTTT	CACSQERRTGELFF
NA	TRBV2	TRBJ2-4	NA	TGTGCCTGCAGTGATGGGTCAAACCAATACTTC	CACSDGSNQYF
TRBD2	TRBV6-1	TRBJ2-7	NA	TGTGCCAGCAGTGTATCAGTCGGGACTAGCAACGAGCAGTACTTC	CASSVSVGTSNEQYF
TRBD1	TRBV29-1	TRBJ1-1	NA	TGCAGGGTTCTTACCGGGACAGGGAACACCGAAGCTTTCTTT	CRVLTGTGNTEAFF
NA	TRBV7-8	TRBJ2-1	NA	TGTGCCAGCAGCTCGGGACGGCCCACCTACAATGGGCAGTTCTTC	CASSSGRPTYNGQFF
NA	TRBV18	TRBJ1-6	NA	TGTGCCAGCTCACCCCGGGCCACCAACGCTAATTCACCCCTCCACTTT	CASSPRATNANSPLHF
TRBD2	TRBV28	TRBJ2-5	many	TGTGCCAGCAGTTCCCATGGCGGGGGACAAGAGACCCAGTACTTC	CASSSHGGGQETQYF
NA	TRBV11-2	TRBJ2-5	once	TGTGCCAGCAACTCCACCTGCGGGATAGAGACCCAGTACTTC	CASNSTCGIETQYF
NA	TRBV5-1	TRBJ2-5	once	TGCGCCAGCGGCTCACCAGGGGACCAGTACTTC	CASGSPGDQYF
NA	TRBV28	TRBJ2-1	NA	TGTGCCAGCAGAAGGCTAGGGACTGAGCAGTTCTTC	CASRRLGTEQFF
NA	TRBV11-2	TRBJ2-3	NA	TGTGCCAGCAGCGTAAACGTACGGTTGGATGCACAGTATTTT	CASSVNVRLDAQYF
NA	TRBV6-2/TRBV6-3	TRBJ1-1	NA	TGTGCCAGCAACCATAAAGGCCGGCTTCACGCTTTCTTT	CASNHKGRLHAFF
TRBD1	TRBV11-2	TRBJ2-3	NA	TGTGCCAGCAGCTCAACTCGGTTAAAGGGGGCAGATACGCTGTATTTT	CASSSTRLKGADTLYF
NA	TRBV14	TRBJ2-2	many	TGTGCCAGCAGCCAAGTAGTAGCGGCCGGGGAGCTGTTTTTT	CASSQVVAAGELFF
NA	TRBV5-1	TRBJ2-1	NA	TGCGTCAGCAGCTTGGATGGCGGGATCTACTATGAGCAGTTCTTC	CVSSLDGGIYYEQFF
NA	TRBV11-2	TRBJ2-1	NA	TGTGCCAGCAGCATGAATATCTCACGGTACAATGAGCAGTTCTTC	CASSMNISRYNEQFF
NA	TRBV11-2	TRBJ2-7	NA	TGTGACAGCAGCTCCGTCTACGAGCAGTACTTC	CDSSSVYEQYF
NA	TRBV20-1	TRBJ2-1	NA	TGCAGTGCCGAAAATGACTATTACTTGACGAATGAGCAGTTCTTC	CSAENDYYLTNEQFF
NA	TRBV29-1	TRBJ2-7	NA	TGCAGCGTCGAGACTCCCTACGAGCAGCACTTC	CSVETPYEQHF
NA	TRBV4-1	TRBJ1-1	NA	TGCCACAGCAGCCAACTTCCGTTAGTTCGTGCTTTCTTT	CHSSQLPLVRAFF
NA	TRBV28	TRBJ2-5	few	TGTGCCAGCAGTTTGGTGGTAGAGGGAACGGAGACCCAGTACTTC	CASSLVVEGTETQYF
NA	TRBV11-2	TRBJ2-5	NA	TGTGGCAGCTGCTTGCAAGAGACCCAGTACTTC	CGSCLQETQYF
TRBD2	TRBV28	TRBJ2-5	NA	TGTGCCAGCAGTGTGACTAGCGGGAGGCGGGGTGGCCAAGAGACCCAGTACTTC	CASSVTSGRRGGQETQYF